These 3 T cell receptor beta chains were all obtained from the same sample, sequenced in a study of Graves' ophthalmopathy and Graves' hyperthyroidism. For repertoire sequencing, the TCR beta CDR3 regions were amplified from RNA transcripts. Second-round multiplex PCR came after a first-round RT-PCR that employed HTBI primers. TCRdb reanalysed the multiplex PCR reads using MiXCR and keeps one entry per CDR3 protein. The sample has approximately 640,000 distinct CDR3 sequences; 35% to 50% are singletons. Sequenced input: peripheral blood. The receptors derive from an adult man with Graves' ophthalmopathy.

This clonotype was found many times. This chain connects TRBV19 to TRBJ1-4; no clear D. In germline, CDR1 is LNHDA, CDR2 SQIVND (reference sequence). The CDR3 is made up of 14 amino acids. Trimming shortened V by 2 bases and J by 4 bases, and 8 bases separated the two germline ends. CDR3 residues: CASSISGLNEKLFF. The CDR3 region has the DNA TGTGCCAGTAGTATATCTGGTCTTAATGAAAAACTGTTTTTT.

V gene TRBV7-6 combines with J gene TRBJ2-7; TRBD2 agrees at 10 bases. There are 12 residues in the CDR3. Trimming removed 11 bases from V and 4 bases from J; junction bases left unmatched: 5. Germline CDR1 reads SGHVS; CDR2 reads FNYEAQ. The CDR3 bases are TGTGCCGTAGCGGGAGGAATGTACGAGCAGTACTTC. Translated, it gives CAVAGGMYEQYF.

The V and J genes are TRBV5-6 and TRBJ1-4; 10 nucleotides match TRBD1. V dropped 1 base and J dropped 8; count of bases not matched to a gene: 5. This CDR3 is 15 amino acids long. Germline lookup yields CDR1 SGHDT and CDR2 YYEEEE. CDR3 in DNA: TGTGCCAGCAGCTTGCTGGGACAGGGGAGAGAAAAACTGTTTTTT. Its translation: CASSLLGQGREKLFF.